This T cell receptor beta chain stems from a study of blood T cell repertoires in COVID-19. Profiled with immunoSEQ multiplex PCR; TCRdb holds only in-frame clones, not every one. Of about 220,000 clones in the sample, around 84% were seen once. This CDR3 is 16 amino acids long. CDR1 is MNHEY, CDR2 SVGEGT, per germline. V was pared by 6 bases and J by 2 bases, with 16 bases between. The chain joins TRBV6-2 or TRBV6-3 to TRBJ2-2, with D perhaps TRBD1 (6 bases). The sequenced sample consisted of peripheral blood. This receptor was taken from a man aged 30 to 45 with active or convalescent COVID-19. The CDR3 nucleotides are TGTGCCAGCAGCTCACGAGGGGGTAGAAACACCGGGGAGCTGTTTTTT. Encoded protein: CASSSRGGRNTGELFF.